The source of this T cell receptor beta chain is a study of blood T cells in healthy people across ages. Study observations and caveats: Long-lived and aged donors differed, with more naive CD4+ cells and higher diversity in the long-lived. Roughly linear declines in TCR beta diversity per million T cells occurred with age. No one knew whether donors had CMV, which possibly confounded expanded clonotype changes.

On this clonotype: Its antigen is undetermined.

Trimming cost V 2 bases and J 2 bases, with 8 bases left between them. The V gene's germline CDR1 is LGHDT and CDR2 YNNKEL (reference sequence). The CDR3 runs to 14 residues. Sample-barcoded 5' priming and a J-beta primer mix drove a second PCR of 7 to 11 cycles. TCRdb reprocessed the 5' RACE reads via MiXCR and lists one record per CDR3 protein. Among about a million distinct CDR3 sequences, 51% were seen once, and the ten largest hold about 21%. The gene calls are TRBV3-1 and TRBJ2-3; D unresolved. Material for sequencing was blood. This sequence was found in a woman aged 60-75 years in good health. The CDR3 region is CASSQFDNTDTQYF. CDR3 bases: TGTGCCAGCAGCCAATTCGATAACACAGATACGCAGTATTTT.